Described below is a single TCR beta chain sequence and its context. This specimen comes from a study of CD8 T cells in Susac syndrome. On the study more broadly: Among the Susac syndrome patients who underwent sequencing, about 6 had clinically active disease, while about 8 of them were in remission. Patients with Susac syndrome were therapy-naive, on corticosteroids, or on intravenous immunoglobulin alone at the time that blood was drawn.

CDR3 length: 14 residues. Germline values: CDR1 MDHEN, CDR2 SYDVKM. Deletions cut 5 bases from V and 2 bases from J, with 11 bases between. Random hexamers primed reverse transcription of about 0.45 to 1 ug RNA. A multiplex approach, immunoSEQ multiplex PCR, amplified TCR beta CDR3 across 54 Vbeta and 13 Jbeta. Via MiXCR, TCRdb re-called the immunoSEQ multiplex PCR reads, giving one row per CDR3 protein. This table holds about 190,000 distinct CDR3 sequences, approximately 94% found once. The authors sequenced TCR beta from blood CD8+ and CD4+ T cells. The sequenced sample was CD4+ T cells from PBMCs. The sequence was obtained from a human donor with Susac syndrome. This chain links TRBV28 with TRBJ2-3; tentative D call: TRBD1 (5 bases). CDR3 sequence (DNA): TGTGCCAGCAGTCTTGGACAATACACAGATACGCAGTATTTT. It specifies CASSLGQYTDTQYF.